This T cell receptor beta chain was recorded in a study of T cell responses to AZD1222 COVID-19 vaccine. Here immunoSEQ multiplex PCR was the method, and the copy in TCRdb shows in-frame clones only, minus some. Of about 150,000 clones detected, around nine tenths appear once; the ten largest clones hold approximately 17%. Here the sequenced sample was peripheral blood, taken on day 0 of AZD1222 vaccination. The TCR sequence derives from an adult in good health.

This chain's CDR3 is CASSSRTGGITEAFF. For the CDR3, the DNA is TGTGCCAGCAGTTCTCGGACAGGGGGGATCACTGAAGCTTTCTTT. The gene calls are TRBV6-5 and TRBJ1-1; 10 bases align to TRBD1. The CDR3 consists of 15 residues. The ends lost 4 bases at V and 4 bases at J; junction bases unmatched: 6. Germline values: CDR1 MNHEY, CDR2 SVGAGI.